This T cell receptor beta chain was recorded in a study of cytomegalovirus exposure and HLA in healthy donors. About this clone: Its antigen is currently unknown.

General study results and limits: Indistinguishability led to the exclusion of some V segments, TRBV6-2 and TRBV6-3 included.

This CDR3 comprises 13 residues. The ends lost 4 bases at V and 9 bases at J; junction bases unmatched: 6. CDR1 is SNHLY, CDR2 FYNNEI, per germline. Researchers ran the PCR with 60 Vbeta and 13 Jbeta primers. Generated by immunoSEQ multiplex PCR, the TCRdb table keeps only in-frame clones and is missing some. The repertoire has over 110,000 clones, 78% of them found once; the top ten carry 2.5% to 3%. The sequence was collected from a female donor in good health and CMV-seronegative. The rearrangement joins TRBV2 to TRBJ2-1, with 7 bases matching TRBD2. Sequences were obtained from PBMCs. This CDR3 is CASSVRLAGEQFF. The CDR3 DNA is TGTGCCAGCAGTGTAAGACTAGCTGGTGAGCAGTTCTTC.